The next 3 T cell receptor beta chains were all read from a single sample in a study of blood T cells in healthy people across ages. With a J-beta primer mix and a sample-barcoded 5' primer, a second PCR ran roughly 6 to 12 cycles. TCRdb used MiXCR to reprocess the 5' RACE reads, holding one entry per CDR3 protein. The data contain approximately 690,000 distinct CDR3 sequences, roughly two fifths of them seen just once; the ten biggest clones take up 25% to 35%. Sequencing used blood. All receptors derive from a man older than 75 in good health.

The chain carries TRBV6-2 or TRBV6-3 and TRBJ1-5; TRBD1 matches at 8 bases. The CDR3 spans 13 residues. J was trimmed by 7 bases and V by 7 bases; bases with no gene match: 6. Germline V CDR1 and CDR2: MNHEY, SVGEGT. The CDR3 loop is CASTDRGGQPQHF. The CDR3 bases are TGTGCCAGCACCGACAGGGGTGGCCAGCCCCAGCATTTT.

The chain recombines TRBV15 with TRBJ2-5; possible D gene TRBD1, 6 bases. The V gene lost 0 bases and the J gene lost 1 base, with 9 bases spanning the gap. The CDR3 loop spans 15 amino acids. The germline V gene encodes CDR1 LNHNV and CDR2 YYDKDF (reference sequence). As DNA, the CDR3 is TGTGCCACCAGCAGAGACAACAGGGCCCAAGAGACCCAGTACTTC. This translates into CATSRDNRAQETQYF.

This clonotype turned up a few times. The V gene is TRBV21-1, the J gene TRBJ2-7; TRBD1, the table's D call, was not compared with the DNA. TRBV21-1 is a known pseudogene. The CDR3 sequence is 12 residues long. The CDR3 sequence: CASRGLNYEQYF. The DNA for the CDR3 is TGTGCCAGCCGGGGGCTTAACTACGAGCAGTACTTC.